This TCR beta chain emerged from a study of somatic mutations in cytotoxic T cells in rheumatoid arthritis. Study-wide context: Peripheral blood samples of 25 to 35 ml EDTA were taken from patients directly after diagnosis and before treatment.

Flow cytometry served to check the purity of CD4+ and CD8+ cells, which were isolated by positive magnetic bead selection. The CDR3 extends over 14 amino acids. Germline loops: CDR1 MNHNS, CDR2 SASEGT. Clones were read by immunoSEQ multiplex PCR, and TCRdb kept only the in-frame ones, dropping some. Of approximately 17,000 clones listed, about four fifths were seen once; the top ten hold roughly 15%. With regard to this clone: Its target is unknown. The junction departs from germline at one end; a sequencing error may be responsible.

Regarding the study as a whole: CD8+ T-cell clonality did not differ significantly between rheumatoid arthritis patients and age-matched healthy controls.

The chain carries TRBV6-1 and TRBJ2-2; D might be TRBD1 (5 bases). This clonotype originated in an adult with rheumatoid arthritis. The sample comprised CD8+ T cells sorted from blood. In DNA, the CDR3 is TGTGCCAGCATTGAAGGCAGGGACACCGGGGAGCTGTTTTTT. Translation gives CASIEGRDTGELFF.